Detailed here is one TCR beta chain. Its antigen is undetermined. This CDR3 has 16 residues. The V end lost 0 bases, the J end lost 3 bases, and 16 bases lay between the germline ends. Germline loops: CDR1 SGDLS, CDR2 YYNGEE. The PCR employed 60 Vbeta primers together with 13 Jbeta primers. Per the original data handling: Later analysis identified approximately 88 million unique TCR beta chains, about 10 million shared. Measured with immunoSEQ multiplex PCR; TCRdb has only the in-frame clones, and not every one. V, J and clone size were drawn from that table, and D and trimming were deduced from the DNA. The table has hundreds of thousands of clones, roughly 80% seen once. The source of the sample is a study of cytomegalovirus exposure and HLA in healthy donors. Study-wide points: Based on reports, TCR beta sequences accurately predicted HLA-A and HLA-B alleles for most subjects.

The source is a girl aged 2 to 10 in good health and CMV-seronegative. V is TRBV9 and J is TRBJ2-7, with D perhaps matching TRBD2 (6 bases). Sequenced sample: PBMCs. CDR3: CASSVGRLEEGYEQYF. CDR3 in DNA: TGTGCCAGCAGCGTAGGACGGTTGGAGGAGGGCTACGAGCAGTACTTC.